Presented here are 6 T cell receptor beta chains from one specimen sequenced in a study of CD4 T cells in relation to SARS-CoV-2 and coronaviruses. CD4+ T cells from unexposed donors were obtained before the COVID-19 pandemic (2011-2018). After about ten days of culture, CD4+ T cells were isolated. Which antigens these TCRs recognize remains unknown. Using immunoSEQ multiplex PCR, the repertoire was profiled, and TCRdb retains in-frame clones only, with some absent. Of around 11,000 clones listed, over 65% were seen once; the top ten hold approximately 19%. The specimen sequenced was CD4+ T cells from PBMCs, cultured in vitro. These receptors were taken from a human donor in good health.

CDR3 nucleotides: TGTGCCAGCAGTGACTCTGCGTGGGGGCCCCGGGAGAATGAGCAGTTCTTC. Translating it yields CASSDSAWGPRENEQFF. The chain links TRBV6-4 to TRBJ2-1; the D call may be TRBD1 or TRBD2 (6 bases each). V dropped 0 bases and J dropped 7 bases, with 19 bases sitting between them. The CDR3 spans 17 residues. Germline V gene sequence: CDR1 MRHNA, CDR2 SNTAGT.

V usage is TRBV27 and J usage is TRBJ2-5; D is possibly TRBD1 or TRBD2 (5 bases each). Trimming removed 4 bases at V and 1 base at J, with 10 bases between. The CDR3 is made up of 14 amino acids. Germline V gene lookup returns CDR1 MNHEY and CDR2 SMNVEV (reference sequence). The CDR3 region is CASSSGARQETQYF. Here the CDR3 DNA reads TGTGCCAGCAGTTCCGGGGCACGCCAAGAGACCCAGTACTTC.

CDR3 sequence reads: CASSLAAGRNEQFF. CDR3 nucleotides: TGTGCCAGCAGCTTGGCGGCGGGGAGGAATGAGCAGTTCTTC. The V call is TRBV5-6, the J call TRBJ2-1; D may be TRBD2 (6 bases). Germline V gives CDR1 SGHDT, CDR2 YYEEEE. The ends were cut back, 0 bases at V and 7 bases at J, with 11 bases in the middle. The CDR3 totals 14 residues.

The chain recombines TRBV18 with TRBJ1-2; 7 bases line up with TRBD1. Losses at the gene ends were 6 bases for V and 7 bases for J; bases not matched to a gene: 29. This CDR3 contains 20 residues. In germline, CDR1 is KGHSH, CDR2 LQKENI. Here the CDR3 DNA reads TGTGCCAGCTCTCCAACCCGGGACAGCATAGGCCTCAGAGGAGATGGTGGCTACACCTTC. As protein: CASSPTRDSIGLRGDGGYTF.

This chain uses TRBV14 with TRBJ2-7; D call uncertain. This CDR3 has 14 residues. Per germline, CDR1 SGHDN and CDR2 FVKESK. V shed 2 bases and J shed 4 bases, with 12 bases lying between them. The CDR3 is CASSQMGSWYEQYF. CDR3 nucleotides: TGTGCCAGCAGCCAAATGGGCAGTTGGTACGAGCAGTACTTC.

This chain joins TRBV4-3 and TRBJ1-2; tentative D call: TRBD1 (6 bases). Germline loops: CDR1 LGHNA, CDR2 YSLEER. V dropped 1 base and J dropped 3 bases, with 12 bases sitting between them. The CDR3 length is 15 residues. DNA for the CDR3: TGCGCCAGCAGCCAAGCTTTACAGGGCGACTATGGCTACACCTTC. Encoded protein: CASSQALQGDYGYTF.